The 32 T cell receptor beta chains below all came from one sample that was sequenced in a study of blood T cell repertoires in COVID-19. The repertoire was sequenced with immunoSEQ multiplex PCR; TCRdb's copy has only in-frame clones and lacks some. The sample yields some 150,000 clones, around 80% seen once. The specimen was PBMCs or T cells enriched from blood (not recorded which). Every receptor here comes from a woman aged 45-59 years in a cohort exposed to, infected with or recovered from COVID-19 (not recorded which).

J is TRBJ2-5 and V is TRBV20-1; D unclear. In germline, CDR1 is DFQATT, CDR2 SNEGSKA (reference sequence). The CDR3 consists of 11 residues. V gave up 1 base and J gave up 4 bases, with 4 bases separating them. The CDR3 is CSARVLETQYF. The CDR3 region has the DNA TGCAGTGCTAGAGTCTTAGAGACCCAGTACTTC.

The chain links TRBV20-1 to TRBJ2-3; 12 bases fit TRBD2. Unmatched junction bases numbered 4, after V lost 3 bases and J lost 0 bases. The germline CDR1 and CDR2 sequences are DFQATT and SNEGSKA (reference sequence). The CDR3 extends over 16 amino acids. CDR3 sequence (DNA): TGCAGTGCTAGTCTAGGACTAGCGGGGAGCACAGATACGCAGTATTTT. Amino acids: CSASLGLAGSTDTQYF.

The V and J genes are TRBV6-6 and TRBJ1-5, with 9 bases fitting TRBD1. J lost 4 bases, V lost 5 bases, and 21 bases had no gene match. There are 20 residues in the CDR3. CDR1 MNHNY and CDR2 SVGAGI come from the germline V gene (reference sequence). The CDR3 loop reads CASSPGTGSIGASGNQPQHF. The CDR3 DNA reads as TGTGCCAGCAGTCCTGGGACAGGGAGCATAGGGGCATCAGGGAATCAGCCCCAGCATTTT.

The V and J genes are TRBV6-5 and TRBJ2-2, with D maybe TRBD1 (5 bases). Germline V gives CDR1 MNHEY, CDR2 SVGAGI. Trimming took 8 bases from V and 5 from J, leaving 12 bases between them. This CDR3 has 13 residues. The CDR3 bases are TGTGCCAGCGGCAGCGCAGGGACCGGGGAGCTGTTTTTT. It translates to CASGSAGTGELFF.

The chain couples TRBV27 to TRBJ2-5, with D hard to call. The CDR3 contains 17 residues. The germline gives CDR1 MNHEY, CDR2 SMNVEV (reference sequence). V shed 8 bases and J shed 2 bases, with 24 bases lying between them. The CDR3: CASSPSHTEPPQETQYF. CDR3 bases: TGTGCCAGCTCCCCCTCGCATACAGAGCCTCCTCAAGAGACCCAGTACTTC.

The rearrangement uses TRBV2 and TRBJ2-3, with 10 bases identical to TRBD1. CDR1 is SNHLY, CDR2 FYNNEI, per germline. V trimming: 5 bases; J trimming: 4 bases; junction bases outside the gene matches: 6. The CDR3 sequence is 15 residues long. CDR3 nucleotide sequence: TGTGCCAGCAGTAACGACAGGGGGCATTCAGATACGCAGTATTTT. Its translation: CASSNDRGHSDTQYF.

The genes are TRBV5-1 and TRBJ2-1; 9 nucleotides agree with TRBD1. J was trimmed by 8 bases and V by 4 bases; bases with no gene match: 4. This CDR3 has 13 amino acids. CDR1 and CDR2 (germline): SGHRS, YFSETQ. The CDR3 spells CASSAQGADEQFF. The CDR3 DNA reads TGCGCCAGCAGCGCACAGGGGGCGGATGAGCAGTTCTTC.

The chain recombines TRBV4-1 with TRBJ2-7; 7 bases line up with TRBD1. The ends lost 0 bases at V and 4 bases at J; junction bases unmatched: 6. Germline-derived CDR1 and CDR2 are MGHRA and YSYEKL. This CDR3 has 15 residues. CDR3 nucleotides: TGCGCCAGCAGCCAAGAAAGAGCAGGGGGATACGAGCAGTACTTC. Protein: CASSQERAGGYEQYF.

This clone was found a few times. The gene calls are TRBV7-2 and TRBJ2-5; 10 nucleotides match TRBD1. Per germline, CDR1 SGHTA and CDR2 FQGNSA. CDR3 length: 14 amino acids. V lost 3 bases to trimming and J lost 6 bases; unmatched junction nucleotides: 4. CDR3 region: CASSFRQGAQTQYF. The CDR3 DNA reads TGTGCCAGCAGCTTCCGACAGGGGGCACAGACCCAGTACTTC.

This clone was observed a single time. Other DNA sequences in this specimen translate into the identical CDR3. The chain links TRBV28 to TRBJ1-3, with no clear D. CDR1 and CDR2 (germline): MDHEN, SYDVKM. The CDR3 sequence is 14 residues long. Trimming removed 3 bases from V and 0 bases from J, with 6 bases in between. The CDR3 is CASSFRGSGNTIYF. CDR3 DNA sequence: TGTGCCAGCAGTTTTCGGGGCTCTGGAAACACCATATATTTT.

This clone has only a few counts. V usage is TRBV7-2 and J usage is TRBJ1-1, with D tentatively TRBD1 (6 bases). The CDR3 runs to 12 residues. Germline loops: CDR1 SGHTA, CDR2 FQGNSA. V lost 5 bases and J 6 bases, leaving 10 bases between the germline ends. The CDR3 reads CASSPGVPEAFF. Written as DNA, the CDR3 is TGTGCCAGCAGCCCAGGGGTTCCTGAAGCTTTCTTT.

The chain has TRBV12-3 or TRBV12-4 and TRBJ2-2, with D perhaps matching TRBD1 (6 bases). This CDR3 spans 13 amino acids. V lost 2 bases and J lost 9, with 10 bases in between. The CDR3: CASSLKQGWELFF. The CDR3 bases are TGTGCCAGCAGTTTAAAGCAGGGGTGGGAGCTGTTTTTT.

In its sample, this clone was seen many times. The rearrangement joins TRBV6-5 to TRBJ2-7, with D possibly matching TRBD2 (6 bases). Per germline, CDR1 MNHEY and CDR2 SVGAGI. The CDR3 loop spans 13 amino acids. Trimming removed 6 bases from V and 3 bases from J, with 12 bases in between. The CDR3 region has the DNA TGTGCCAGCAGACCCGGGACTCTCTACGAGCAGTACTTC. Its translation: CASRPGTLYEQYF.

This clone showed up just a few times. V is TRBV14 and J is TRBJ2-3; D ambiguous. The germline gives CDR1 SGHDN, CDR2 FVKESK. This CDR3 has 12 amino acids. The ends were cut back, 6 bases at V and 7 bases at J, with 11 bases in the middle. CDR3 protein: CASSPRGYTQYF. In DNA, the CDR3 is TGTGCCAGCAGTCCCCGCGGTTATACGCAGTATTTT.

The CDR3 nucleotides are TGTGCCATCGGAGAGACAGGCTCCACTGAAGCTTTCTTT. It yields the protein CAIGETGSTEAFF. V is TRBV10-3 and J is TRBJ1-1; D perhaps matches TRBD1 (6 bases). V lost 8 bases and J lost 4, with 14 bases in between. Germline V gene data show CDR1 as ENHRY and CDR2 as SYGVKD. The CDR3 runs to 13 residues.

The chain is built from TRBV7-2 and TRBJ2-7, with a weak D call TRBD2 (5 bases). CDR1 SGHTA and CDR2 FQGNSA come from the germline V gene. The CDR3 totals 14 residues. Trimming took 0 bases from V and 1 from J, leaving 7 bases between them. CDR3 DNA sequence: TGTGCCAGCAGCTTAGCCACGGGATCCTACGAGCAGTACTTC. Protein product: CASSLATGSYEQYF.

The chain uses TRBV28 and TRBJ2-3; TRBD2 matches 11 bases. The V gene's germline CDR1 is MDHEN and CDR2 SYDVKM. The CDR3 totals 15 residues. Losses at the gene ends were 3 bases for V and 5 bases for J; bases not matched to a gene: 4. CDR3 sequence (DNA): TGTGCCAGCAGTTTCCCTAGCGGGGGGAAAGATACGCAGTATTTT. It codes for CASSFPSGGKDTQYF.

The table lists this clone with a count of one. The chain combines TRBV3-1 (or the pseudogene TRBV3-2) with TRBJ1-6, with 9 bases that match TRBD1. Germline V CDR1 and CDR2: LGHDT, YNNKEL (reference sequence). The CDR3 has 17 amino acids. Trimming took 2 bases from V and 4 from J; bases not matched to a gene: 6. In DNA form, the CDR3 reads TGTGCCAGCAGCCAAATGACAGGGGGATATTATAATTCACCCCTCCACTTT. This codes for CASSQMTGGYYNSPLHF.

In this sample, this clone turned up many times. The V call is TRBV6-6, the J call TRBJ2-7; 8 positions agree with TRBD1. Germline CDR1 MNHNY, CDR2 SVGAGI (reference sequence). The CDR3 has 15 amino acids. The junction had 10 bases not matched to a gene; V was cut back by 6 bases and J by 3 bases. The CDR3 bases are TGTGCCAGCAGCAAGACAGGGGATGTAGGCTACGAGCAGTACTTC. Translated, it gives CASSKTGDVGYEQYF.

DNA for the CDR3: TGTGCCAGCAGTTACGGGGCAGGGCGTCGTGATTCACCCCTCCACTTT. This gives the protein CASSYGAGRRDSPLHF. The chain links TRBV6-5 to TRBJ1-6, with D possibly matching TRBD1 (5 bases). Trimming took off 2 bases at V and 8 bases at J, with 16 bases between the two ends. Per germline, CDR1 MNHEY and CDR2 SVGAGI. The CDR3 extends over 16 amino acids.

This clone showed up just a few times. The J gene is TRBJ2-7, the V gene TRBV6-2 or TRBV6-3; 11 bases match TRBD1. This CDR3 region has 15 residues. The V gene end was trimmed by 6 bases and the J gene end by 2 bases; junction bases not matched to a gene: 6. Germline assignment: CDR1 MNHEY and CDR2 SVGEGT. The CDR3 region has the DNA TGTGCCAGCAGCGACAAGGACAGGGGGCCCTACGAGCAGTACTTC. It encodes CASSDKDRGPYEQYF.

V gene TRBV27 combines with J gene TRBJ2-1; 10 bases are a match to TRBD2. The CDR3 extends over 16 amino acids. Looked up from germline, CDR1 is MNHEY and CDR2 is SMNVEV (reference sequence). Trimming at V came to 5 bases and at J to 6 bases, leaving 10 bases not matched to a gene. The CDR3 loop reads CASSPQPAGGPNEQFF. The DNA for the CDR3 is TGTGCCAGCAGTCCTCAGCCAGCGGGGGGGCCCAATGAGCAGTTCTTC.

This clone was seen a few times. DNA of the CDR3: TGTGCCACCAGTGATCCCCAGACAGGGATCTTTTCCGATGAGCAGTTCTTC. Translated, it gives CATSDPQTGIFSDEQFF. This chain uses TRBV24-1 with TRBJ2-1; 7 bases align to TRBD1. Trimming removed 3 bases from V and 8 bases from J; junction bases left unmatched: 15. Germline CDR1 and CDR2: KGHDR and SFDVKD. The CDR3 runs to 17 residues.

The rearrangement uses TRBV5-1 and TRBJ2-1; the match to TRBD2 covers 8 bases. This CDR3 has 15 residues. V shed 4 bases, J shed 6 bases, and the junction held 9 bases outside the gene matches. The germline V gene encodes CDR1 SGHRS and CDR2 YFSETQ. CDR3 bases: TGCGCCAGCAGCACAGGACTAGCAGGAGGCAATGAGCAGTTCTTC. Its translation is CASSTGLAGGNEQFF.

About this clone: This sample also contains other DNA sequences that code for the same CDR3. This chain uses TRBV3-1 (or the pseudogene TRBV3-2) with TRBJ1-2; the match to TRBD1 covers 8 bases. Germline CDR1 reads LGHDT; CDR2 reads YNNKEL (reference sequence). V lost 0 bases, J lost 7 bases, and 4 bases stayed unmatched. The CDR3 loop spans 14 amino acids. The CDR3 reads CASSQDAGGRGYTF. Written as DNA, the CDR3 is TGTGCCAGCAGCCAAGATGCAGGGGGCCGTGGCTACACCTTC.

The V call is TRBV28, the J call TRBJ2-2; 10 bases agree with TRBD1. Germline CDR1 MDHEN, CDR2 SYDVKM. V was clipped by 3 bases and J by 3 bases; unmatched bases: 4. This CDR3 contains 16 residues. The CDR3 loop reads CASSFQGQGDTGELFF. The CDR3 DNA is TGTGCCAGCAGTTTCCAAGGACAGGGGGACACCGGGGAGCTGTTTTTT.

The chain links TRBV5-4 to TRBJ2-6; D is ambiguous. V gave up 0 bases and J gave up 0 bases, with 10 bases separating them. The CDR3 spans 17 residues. Per the germline V gene, CDR1 is SGHNT and CDR2 is YYREEE (reference sequence). The CDR3 DNA is TGTGCCAGCAGCTTGGGGTATACTATCTCTGGGGCCAACGTCCTGACTTTC. Translating gives CASSLGYTISGANVLTF.

The chain has TRBV18 and TRBJ1-1, with TRBD1 identical over 9 bases. Germline V gene data show CDR1 as KGHSH and CDR2 as LQKENI. The CDR3 spans 16 residues. V was clipped by 4 bases and J by 0 bases; unmatched bases: 6. CDR3 loop: CASSQTGQGMNTEAFF. The CDR3 DNA follows: TGTGCCAGCTCACAAACGGGACAGGGCATGAACACTGAAGCTTTCTTT. The entire variable domain, with the rest obtained from reference TRBV18 and TRBJ1-1, is as follows: NAGVMQNPRHLVRRRGQEARLRCSPMKGHSHVYWYRQLPEEGLKFMVYLQKENIIDESGMPKERFSAEFPKEGPSILRIQQVVRGDSAAYFCASSQTGQGMNTEAFFGQGTRLTVV.

The rearrangement links TRBV6-5 to TRBJ1-1; D perhaps matches TRBD1 (5 bases). The CDR3 is 13 amino acids. Germline CDR1 reads MNHEY; CDR2 reads SVGAGI. Trimming removed 8 bases at V and 1 base at J, with 11 bases between. This chain's CDR3 is CASSEGENTEAFF. In nucleotides, the CDR3 is TGTGCCAGCTCGGAAGGGGAGAACACTGAAGCTTTCTTT.

This rearrangement joins TRBV28 to TRBJ2-1, with 11 bases lining up with TRBD2. The CDR3 totals 17 residues. V shed 3 bases and J 0 bases; nucleotides not matched to a gene: 4. Germline CDR1 MDHEN, CDR2 SYDVKM. CDR3 DNA: TGTGCCAGCAGTTTCCCGACTAGCGGGGTCTCCTACAATGAGCAGTTCTTC. This codes for CASSFPTSGVSYNEQFF. The full variable domain, rest sourced from reference TRBV28 and TRBJ2-1, is DVKVTQSSRYLVKRTGEKVFLECVQDMDHENMFWYRQDPGLGLRLIYFSYDVKMKEKGDIPEGYSVSREKKERFSLILESASTNQTSMYLCASSFPTSGVSYNEQFFGPGTRLTVL.

The genes are TRBV28 and TRBJ2-5; 7 bases are shared with TRBD1. V shed 3 bases and J 5 bases; nucleotides not matched to a gene: 9. Germline loops: CDR1 MDHEN, CDR2 SYDVKM. CDR3 length: 15 amino acids. Here the CDR3 reads CASSLKQGTSETQYF. DNA for the CDR3: TGTGCCAGCAGTTTGAAACAGGGGACGTCGGAGACCCAGTACTTC.

The chain combines TRBV12-3 or TRBV12-4 with TRBJ1-5; 7 bases line up with TRBD1. The CDR3 runs to 12 residues. As DNA, the CDR3 is TGTGTGAGCGGAGGGGGCCGTCAGCCCCAGCATTTT. Amino acids: CVSGGGRQPQHF.